The 8 T cell receptor beta chains below come from one sample, sequenced in a study of beta chain features in type 1 diabetes. The study reverse transcribed the entire isolated RNA, so it sequenced expressed TCRB transcripts. Clones were read by immunoSEQ multiplex PCR, and TCRdb kept only the in-frame ones, dropping some. This table has approximately 260,000 clones, 24% appearing once. These TCRs are of unknown antigen specificity. Study-level results: There was a moderate but significant shortening of TCRB CDR3s in all four CD4+ subsets of Type 1 diabetes patients.

The sequenced sample consisted of naive CD4+ T cells from blood. Every receptor here comes from a woman aged 25 to 39 with type 1 diabetes.

The V call is TRBV30, the J call TRBJ2-7; D perhaps matches TRBD1 (6 bases). The V gene lost 0 bases and the J gene lost 9 bases, with 15 bases spanning the gap. From germline, CDR1 is GTSNPN and CDR2 SVGIG (reference sequence). The CDR3 is 13 residues long. The CDR3 here is CAWSVGVRGGQYF. CDR3 bases: TGTGCCTGGAGTGTAGGGGTCAGGGGTGGGCAGTACTTC.

This clone was found a few times. V gene TRBV28 combines with J gene TRBJ2-3, with 10 bases matching TRBD2. Germline V CDR1 and CDR2: MDHEN, SYDVKM. The V gene end was trimmed by 6 bases and the J gene end by 6 bases; junction bases not matched to a gene: 6. CDR3 length equals 14 residues. CDR3 DNA sequence: TGTGCCAGCAGGACAGCGGGAGGGCCCGATACGCAGTATTTT. Amino acids: CASRTAGGPDTQYF. Supplemented by reference TRBV28 and TRBJ2-3, the full variable domain reads DVKVTQSSRYLVKRTGEKVFLECVQDMDHENMFWYRQDPGLGLRLIYFSYDVKMKEKGDIPEGYSVSREKKERFSLILESASTNQTSMYLCASRTAGGPDTQYFGPGTRLTVL.

The chain has TRBV5-1 and TRBJ1-1, with D tentatively TRBD1 (5 bases). The CDR3 length is 13 residues. V was clipped by 4 bases and J by 6 bases, with 13 bases between them. Germline V gene lookup returns CDR1 SGHRS and CDR2 YFSETQ. CDR3 bases: TGCGCCAGCAGCCCTCAGGGTGGGCCTGAAGCTTTCTTT. Encoded protein: CASSPQGGPEAFF.

Notes on this clone: This specimen includes other DNA sequences encoding the same CDR3. CDR3 in DNA: TGCGCCAGCAGCTTGGTAGGCACAGATACGCAGTATTTT. As protein: CASSLVGTDTQYF. The J gene is TRBJ2-3, the V gene TRBV5-1; D not resolved. There are 13 residues in the CDR3. Trimming cost V 0 bases and J 1 base, with 3 bases left between them. From germline, CDR1 is SGHRS and CDR2 YFSETQ.

This chain connects TRBV30 to TRBJ2-7, with 11 bases fitting TRBD2. The CDR3 extends over 13 amino acids. V was pared by 5 bases and J by 5 bases, with 5 bases of the junction left unmatched. The germline CDR1 and CDR2 sequences are GTSNPN and SVGIG (reference sequence). Here the CDR3 DNA reads TGTGCCTGGGCCCCGGGACTAGCGGACGAGCAGTACTTC. Its translation is CAWAPGLADEQYF. Drawing the rest from reference TRBV30 and TRBJ2-7, the complete variable domain is SQTIHQWPATLVQPVGSPLSLECTVEGTSNPNLYWYRQAAGRGLQLLFYSVGIGQISSEVPQNLSASRPQDRQFILSSKKLLLSDSGFYLCAWAPGLADEQYFGPGTRLTVT.

This clone was counted only a few times. The rearrangement joins TRBV19 to TRBJ2-5, with D hard to call. This CDR3 region has 14 residues. V lost 3 bases to trimming and J lost 3 bases, with 11 bases between them. Germline CDR1 and CDR2: LNHDA and SQIVND (reference sequence). CDR3 in amino acids: CASSIVAQEETQYF. The CDR3 DNA sequence: TGTGCCAGTAGTATTGTGGCCCAGGAAGAGACCCAGTACTTC.

This clone was seen only a few times. The chain recombines TRBV29-1 with TRBJ1-4; possible D gene TRBD1, 6 bases. The germline V gene encodes CDR1 SQVTM and CDR2 ANQGSEA. Trimming cost V 6 bases and J 3 bases, with 14 bases left between them. This CDR3 comprises 14 residues. CDR3 nucleotide sequence: TGCAGCGTAAGAGCGACAGGAGCTAATGAAAAACTGTTTTTT. This encodes CSVRATGANEKLFF.

This clone was picked up a small number of times. The genes are TRBV5-1 and TRBJ2-7; a possible D gene is TRBD2 (6 bases). Germline V gives CDR1 SGHRS, CDR2 YFSETQ. The CDR3 totals 15 residues. The V end lost 0 bases, the J end lost 3 bases, and 13 bases lay between the germline ends. This chain's CDR3 is CASSLVGGNIYEQYF. The CDR3 DNA is TGCGCCAGCAGCTTGGTGGGCGGGAACATCTACGAGCAGTACTTC.